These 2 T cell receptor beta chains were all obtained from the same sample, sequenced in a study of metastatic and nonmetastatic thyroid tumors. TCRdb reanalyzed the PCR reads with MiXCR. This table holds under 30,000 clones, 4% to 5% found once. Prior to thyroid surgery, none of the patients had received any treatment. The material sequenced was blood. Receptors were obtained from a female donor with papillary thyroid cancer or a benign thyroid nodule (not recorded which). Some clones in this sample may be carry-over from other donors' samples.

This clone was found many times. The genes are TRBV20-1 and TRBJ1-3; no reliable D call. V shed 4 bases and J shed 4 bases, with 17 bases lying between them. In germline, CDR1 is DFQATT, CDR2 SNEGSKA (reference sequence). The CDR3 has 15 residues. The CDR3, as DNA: TGCAGTGCTACCCCGACGGAGGGAGCAGGAAACACCATATATTTT. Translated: CSATPTEGAGNTIYF.

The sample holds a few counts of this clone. The CDR3, as DNA: TGTGCCAGCAGGGACGACAGGGATAATGGCTACACCTTC. Protein: CASRDDRDNGYTF. The chain recombines TRBV28 with TRBJ1-2; 7 bases align to TRBD1. The CDR3 is 13 amino acids. The V gene's germline CDR1 is MDHEN and CDR2 SYDVKM. V was pared by 6 bases and J by 6 bases, with 7 bases of the junction left unmatched.